Presented here are 5 T cell receptor beta chains from one specimen sequenced in a study of T cells in Graves' hyperthyroidism and ophthalmopathy (dated by TCRdb to about 2019). Libraries were constructed by multiplex PCR. The run used an Illumina HiSeq 2000. Amplification of TCR beta CDR3 regions was carried out from RNA transcripts. The first round of RT-PCR for the TCR CDR3 was performed with the HTBI primer set and the Qiagen OneStep RT-PCR kit. The raw public reads went through TCRdb reprocessing: fastp at Q25, MiXCR clone calling, in-frame beta chains kept. Rows with a matching CDR3 protein are joined into one entry that keeps the most common DNA and genes. The sample table lists some 800,000 distinct CDR3 sequences, about 38% of them with a count of one. Approximately 10% of the sample comes from the top ten. The sequenced sample was blood. Receptors were obtained from a man between 18 and 29 years old with Graves' hyperthyroidism.

This clonotype was counted many times. The V call is TRBV19, the J call TRBJ1-2, with D tentatively TRBD1 (6 bases). The CDR3 is 13 amino acids. Looked up from germline, CDR1 is LNHDA and CDR2 is SQIVND (reference sequence). Trimming left V 3 bases short and J 4 bases short, with 9 bases between. The CDR3 region is CASSMETGYGYTF. CDR3 coding DNA: TGTGCCAGTAGTATGGAGACAGGCTATGGCTACACCTTC. Together with reference TRBV19 and TRBJ1-2, the CDR3 gives the full variable domain: DGGITQSPKYLFRKEGQNVTLSCEQNLNHDAMYWYRQDPGQGLRLIYYSQIVNDFQKGDIAEGYSVSREKKESFPLTVTSAQKNPTAFYLCASSMETGYGYTFGSGTRLTVV.

V gene TRBV10-3 combines with J gene TRBJ2-3; D not certain. The CDR3 loop spans 17 amino acids. Germline V gene lookup returns CDR1 ENHRY and CDR2 SYGVKD. With 5 bases removed from V and 0 bases from J, the gap between germline ends came to 18 bases. CDR3 in DNA: TGTGCCATCAGTTCCACCGCCGGTACCACTAGCACAGATACGCAGTATTTT. Translating gives CAISSTAGTTSTDTQYF.

The chain uses TRBV7-9 and TRBJ2-2; D gene uncertain. Germline CDR1 is SEHNR and CDR2 is FQNEAQ (reference sequence). Trimming pared 5 bases from V and 5 bases from J, leaving 9 bases between. The CDR3 runs to 13 residues. The CDR3 sequence: CASSLPRTGELFF. The CDR3 DNA sequence: TGTGCCAGCAGCCTCCCCCGGACCGGGGAGCTGTTTTTT.

Remarks on this clonotype: The CDR3 end shows no conserved phenylalanine or tryptophan, and so a read error is likely. This rearrangement joins TRBV11-3 to TRBJ1-1; TRBD1 might be the D (6 bases). This CDR3 spans 16 amino acids. Between the trimmed V and J ends, which lost 1 base and 1 base, there was a span of 13 bases. CDR1 and CDR2 from the germline V gene are SGHNT and YENEEA. CDR3 sequence reads: CASSLVRTEWNTEAFS. The CDR3 DNA reads as TGTGCCAGCAGCTTAGTTAGGACAGAGTGGAACACTGAAGCTTTCTCT.

The chain is built from TRBV9 and TRBJ2-3; tentatively, D is TRBD1 (5 bases). CDR1 and CDR2 from the germline V gene are SGDLS and YYNGEE. CDR3 length: 12 residues. The V end was cut by 6 bases, the J end by 2 bases, with 7 bases between. CDR3 bases: TGTGCCAGCAAGGGGAACACAGATACGCAGTATTTT. It translates to CASKGNTDTQYF.